This TCR beta chain was sequenced in a study of T cells in Graves' hyperthyroidism and ophthalmopathy. This clonotype was detected ten times or more. Amplified TCR beta CDR3 regions came from RNA transcripts. RT-PCR in the first round (using the HTBI primer set) targeted the TCR CDR3. TCRdb recomputed calls from the multiplex PCR reads with MiXCR, one row per CDR3 protein. The sample yields 200,000 to 250,000 distinct CDR3 sequences, about a sixth seen once. CDR3 length: 15 amino acids. CDR1 is DFQATT, CDR2 SNEGSKA, per germline (reference sequence). The V gene end was trimmed by 3 bases and the J gene end by 8 bases; junction bases not matched to a gene: 12.

Sample: blood. The TCR comes from a woman aged 18-35 years with Graves' ophthalmopathy. The chain employs TRBV20-1 and TRBJ1-4, with 7 bases identical to TRBD1. The CDR3 here is CSAREVTGLGEKLFF. The CDR3 DNA reads TGCAGTGCTAGGGAAGTGACAGGGTTGGGGGAAAAACTGTTTTTT.